The next 21 T cell receptor beta chains were all read from a single sample in a study of T cells in Graves' hyperthyroidism and ophthalmopathy. TCR beta CDR3 regions were amplified from RNA. During a first-round RT-PCR of the TCR CDR3, the HTBI primer set was used. One entry per CDR3 protein results from TCRdb running MiXCR on the multiplex PCR reads. This sample has about 400,000 distinct CDR3 sequences, with 15% to 19% found just once. Source material: blood. The receptors come from a woman younger than 35 with Graves' hyperthyroidism.

The J gene is TRBJ2-5, the V gene TRBV27, with 9 positions matching TRBD1. The V gene end was trimmed by 5 bases and the J gene end by 5 bases; junction bases not matched to a gene: 9. The CDR3 loop spans 15 amino acids. From germline, CDR1 is MNHEY and CDR2 SMNVEV (reference sequence). CDR3 sequence: CASSPPGQGSETQYF. The CDR3 region has the DNA TGTGCCAGCAGTCCCCCCGGACAGGGGTCCGAGACCCAGTACTTC.

This clonotype was recorded a few times. The chain carries TRBV9 and TRBJ2-2, with 14 bases identical to TRBD2. CDR3 length equals 17 residues. The ends lost 3 bases at V and 6 bases at J; junction bases unmatched: 7. Germline V gene lookup returns CDR1 SGDLS and CDR2 YYNGEE. In nucleotides, the CDR3 is TGTGCCAGCAGCGACGGACTAGCGGGAGGCCTCGCCGGGGAGCTGTTTTTT. It specifies CASSDGLAGGLAGELFF.

This clonotype has at least ten counts. The V gene is TRBV27, the J gene TRBJ1-5, with 7 bases lining up with TRBD1. Germline CDR1 reads MNHEY; CDR2 reads SMNVEV (reference sequence). With V trimmed by 7 bases and J by 9 bases, 15 bases remained unmatched. The CDR3 length is 15 residues. CDR3 loop: CASTKSGQGVGPQHF. Written as DNA, the CDR3 is TGTGCCAGCACCAAATCGGGCCAGGGGGTAGGGCCCCAGCATTTT.

The table lists this clonotype with many counts. V is TRBV6-5 and J is TRBJ2-7; D not resolved. Germline assignment: CDR1 MNHEY and CDR2 SVGAGI. The CDR3 is 14 amino acids. Trimming pared 2 bases from V and 2 bases from J, leaving 10 bases between. The CDR3: CASSYEGSAYEQYF. CDR3 DNA: TGTGCCAGCAGTTACGAAGGCAGCGCCTACGAGCAGTACTTC.

Notes on this clonotype: A much larger clone differs by one base, so this may be a read error. The chain couples TRBV7-9 to TRBJ1-6; D is perhaps TRBD1 (5 bases). Germline CDR1 and CDR2: SEHNR and FQNEAQ (reference sequence). The CDR3 is 15 residues long. The germline V and J ends were trimmed by 3 bases and 7 bases, with 13 bases remaining between them. The CDR3 coding sequence is TGTGCCAGCAGCTTCGGGGACGCAGGGAATTCACCCCTCCACTTT. It encodes CASSFGDAGNSPLHF.

DNA of the CDR3: TGTGCCAGCAGTGACCGGGACCACGGAACCGGGGAGCTGTTTTTT. Translated, it gives CASSDRDHGTGELFF. The V call is TRBV6-1, the J call TRBJ2-2; perhaps D is TRBD1 or TRBD2 (5 bases each). Germline lookup yields CDR1 MNHNS and CDR2 SASEGT. The ends were cut back, 3 bases at V and 5 bases at J, with 13 bases in the middle. The CDR3 runs to 15 residues.

This clonotype was found many times. The chain joins TRBV11-2 to TRBJ2-7, with 7 nucleotides matching TRBD2. The V and J ends lost 7 bases and 3 bases, in that order; junction bases with no gene match: 9. Looked up from germline, CDR1 is SGHAT and CDR2 is FQNNGV. This CDR3 comprises 14 residues. CDR3 sequence: CASTPGTTLYEQYF. CDR3 bases: TGTGCCAGCACCCCAGGGACTACACTCTACGAGCAGTACTTC.

This chain connects TRBV5-5 to TRBJ2-7, with D perhaps assigned TRBD1 or TRBD2 (5 bases each). Germline V gene sequence: CDR1 SGHKS, CDR2 YYEKEE (reference sequence). CDR3 length equals 15 residues. Trimming took 0 bases from V and 0 from J, leaving 10 bases between them. The CDR3 loop is CASSLGGTSSYEQYF. The CDR3 DNA reads TGTGCCAGCAGCTTGGGGGGGACGTCCTCCTACGAGCAGTACTTC.

The table lists this clonotype with many counts. V and J are TRBV11-2 and TRBJ2-1; D remains ambiguous. V lost 6 bases and J 2 bases, leaving 11 bases between the germline ends. CDR3 size: 14 residues. CDR1 and CDR2 from the germline V gene are SGHAT and FQNNGV. CDR3 amino acids: CASRFGQTYNEQFF. The DNA of the CDR3 is TGTGCCAGCAGGTTCGGTCAGACCTACAATGAGCAGTTCTTC. The full variable domain, completed using reference TRBV11-2 and TRBJ2-1, is EAGVAQSPRYKIIEKRQSVAFWCNPISGHATLYWYQQILGQGPKLLIQFQNNGVVDDSQLPKDRFSAERLKGVDSTLKIQPAKLEDSAVYLCASRFGQTYNEQFFGPGTRLTVL.

At least ten counts were recorded for this clonotype. The V and J genes are TRBV5-1 and TRBJ2-7; D is unresolved. This CDR3 region has 15 residues. V lost 1 base and J lost 2, with 13 bases in between. The germline V gene encodes CDR1 SGHRS and CDR2 YFSETQ. CDR3 loop: CASSLRAGDPYEQYF. In DNA, the CDR3 is TGCGCCAGCAGCTTGCGAGCCGGAGACCCCTACGAGCAGTACTTC.

This clonotype was detected many times. J is TRBJ2-1 and V is TRBV28, with D unresolved. This CDR3 has 12 residues. Trimming took 1 base from V and 7 from J, leaving 5 bases between them. Per the germline V gene, CDR1 is MDHEN and CDR2 is SYDVKM. In nucleotides, the CDR3 is TGTGCCAGCAGTTTATTCGAAAATGAGCAGTTCTTC. This sequence encodes CASSLFENEQFF. Full variable domain (rest looked up from reference TRBV28 and TRBJ2-1): DVKVTQSSRYLVKRTGEKVFLECVQDMDHENMFWYRQDPGLGLRLIYFSYDVKMKEKGDIPEGYSVSREKKERFSLILESASTNQTSMYLCASSLFENEQFFGPGTRLTVL.

There are many counts of this clonotype. The chain uses TRBV6-1 and TRBJ1-1; 7 bases are a match to TRBD1. V trimming: 8 bases; J trimming: 1 base; junction bases outside the gene matches: 7. The CDR3 length is 14 residues. Looked up from germline, CDR1 is MNHNS and CDR2 is SASEGT. The CDR3 spells CASLTGDTNTEAFF. CDR3 in DNA: TGTGCCAGCCTAACAGGGGATACGAACACTGAAGCTTTCTTT.

This clonotype was observed a few times. The chain links TRBV15 to TRBJ1-1, with 9 bases aligning to TRBD1. Germline V gene sequence: CDR1 LNHNV, CDR2 YYDKDF (reference sequence). With V trimmed by 0 bases and J by 4 bases, 3 bases remained unmatched. The CDR3 loop spans 15 amino acids. The CDR3 protein is CATSRDGTGSTEAFF. CDR3 nucleotide sequence: TGTGCCACCAGCAGAGACGGGACAGGGTCCACTGAAGCTTTCTTT.

This clonotype was seen ten or more times. The chain has TRBV3-1 and TRBJ1-1; tentatively, D is TRBD1 (5 bases). V was pared by 1 base and J by 1 base, with 10 bases between. The CDR3 spans 15 residues. Germline CDR1 and CDR2: LGHDT and YNNKEL (reference sequence). The CDR3 loop reads CASSQGWGGNTEAFF. CDR3 coding DNA: TGTGCCAGCAGCCAAGGATGGGGGGGGAACACTGAAGCTTTCTTT.

CDR3 coding DNA: TGCGCCAGCGGGGCCGGCACTAACTATGGCTACACCTTC. The encoded protein is CASGAGTNYGYTF. This chain uses TRBV5-1 with TRBJ1-2; D is possibly TRBD1 (5 bases). Germline lookup yields CDR1 SGHRS and CDR2 YFSETQ. The CDR3 is 13 amino acids. V lost 7 bases and J lost 0, with 10 bases in between.

V gene TRBV3-1 combines with J gene TRBJ2-1; D may match TRBD1 or TRBD2 (6 bases each). This CDR3 spans 18 amino acids. Trimming took off 0 bases at V and 5 bases at J, with 20 bases between the two ends. The germline gives CDR1 LGHDT, CDR2 YNNKEL (reference sequence). CDR3 sequence: CASSQERLLGGLHNEQFF. The CDR3 DNA is TGTGCCAGCAGCCAAGAAAGGTTACTGGGGGGCCTCCACAATGAGCAGTTCTTC.

The chain uses TRBV20-1 and TRBJ1-3; a weak D match, TRBD1 (5 bases). The CDR3 sequence is 14 residues long. V gave up 6 bases and J gave up 4 bases, with 16 bases separating them. The germline V gene encodes CDR1 DFQATT and CDR2 SNEGSKA (reference sequence). CDR3 residues: CSAALSGAGNTIYF. CDR3 coding DNA: TGCAGTGCAGCCCTTTCTGGGGCGGGAAACACCATATATTTT.

This clonotype was picked up many times. V and J are TRBV15 and TRBJ2-2, with D perhaps TRBD1 or TRBD2 (5 bases each). This CDR3 comprises 19 residues. In germline, CDR1 is LNHNV, CDR2 YYDKDF (reference sequence). V was cut by 5 bases and J by 5 bases, with 27 bases left in between. CDR3 protein: CATSGSRDRIPGLTGELFF. CDR3 sequence (DNA): TGTGCCACCAGCGGATCCCGGGACCGGATACCAGGCCTTACCGGGGAGCTGTTTTTT.

This clonotype has a handful of counts. The J gene is TRBJ1-2, the V gene TRBV9; D is possibly TRBD1 (5 bases). Per the germline V gene, CDR1 is SGDLS and CDR2 is YYNGEE. The length of the CDR3 is 16 residues. Trimming stripped 0 bases from V and 4 bases from J, with 16 bases between. The CDR3 sequence is CASSVEPGIKPYGYTF. The DNA of the CDR3 is TGTGCCAGCAGCGTAGAGCCAGGGATTAAGCCCTATGGCTACACCTTC.

This clonotype was counted between two and nine times. This chain links TRBV4-1 with TRBJ2-7; no clear D. V was clipped by 4 bases and J by 2 bases, with 12 bases between them. Germline V gene data show CDR1 as MGHRA and CDR2 as YSYEKL. This CDR3 contains 14 residues. The CDR3 protein is CASSPGSLAYEQYF. CDR3 bases: TGCGCCAGCAGCCCGGGCAGCCTCGCCTACGAGCAGTACTTC.

This clonotype occurred many times. The chain joins TRBV11-2 to TRBJ2-1; the D is unclear. Germline V gives CDR1 SGHAT, CDR2 FQNNGV. V was shortened by 0 bases and J by 7 bases, with 10 bases between the two germline ends. The CDR3 has 14 residues. The CDR3 DNA sequence: TGTGCCAGCAGCTTAGATCACCCTAGTAATGAGCAGTTCTTC. It yields the protein CASSLDHPSNEQFF. Full variable domain (missing parts from reference TRBV11-2 and TRBJ2-1): EAGVAQSPRYKIIEKRQSVAFWCNPISGHATLYWYQQILGQGPKLLIQFQNNGVVDDSQLPKDRFSAERLKGVDSTLKIQPAKLEDSAVYLCASSLDHPSNEQFFGPGTRLTVL.